One sample yielded the 21 T cell receptor beta chains listed below, sequenced in a study of blood T cell repertoires in COVID-19. The data were produced by immunoSEQ multiplex PCR, yet TCRdb's version contains in-frame clones alone and is incomplete. The top ten hold 2% to 2.5% of the sample, which has fewer than 200,000 clones, more than 70% seen once. The source material was peripheral blood. Source of these receptors: a man in his fifties who had recovered from COVID-19.

The chain is built from TRBV7-8 and TRBJ1-3; 7 bases are shared with TRBD1. Germline V gene data show CDR1 as SGHVS and CDR2 as FQNEAQ. The CDR3 is 16 residues long. V shed 1 base and J 4 bases; nucleotides not matched to a gene: 7. The CDR3 DNA reads as TGTGCCAGCAGCTTAGGGGCGACAGGGTGGGGAAACACCATATATTTT. Its translation is CASSLGATGWGNTIYF. Supplemented by reference TRBV7-8 and TRBJ1-3, the full variable domain reads GAGVSQSPRYKVAKRGQDVALRCDPISGHVSLFWYQQALGQGPEFLTYFQNEAQLDKSGLPSDRFFAERPEGSVSTLKIQRTQQEDSAVYLCASSLGATGWGNTIYFGEGSWLTVV.

This chain links TRBV6-5 with TRBJ1-6; 7 bases are shared with TRBD1. Germline CDR1 MNHEY, CDR2 SVGAGI. Unmatched junction bases numbered 10, after V lost 11 bases and J lost 9 bases. This CDR3 is 13 amino acids long. The chain's CDR3 is CAGADRDGSPLHF. The DNA for the CDR3 is TGTGCCGGCGCAGACAGGGACGGTTCACCCCTCCACTTT.

V and J are TRBV25-1 and TRBJ2-5, with 7 positions matching TRBD1. Looked up from germline, CDR1 is MGHDK and CDR2 is SYGVNS. CDR3 length: 17 residues. V dropped 0 bases and J dropped 1; count of bases not matched to a gene: 8. CDR3 amino acids: CASSEYLSAGGQETQYF. The DNA for the CDR3 is TGTGCCAGCAGTGAATATCTCTCGGCAGGGGGCCAAGAGACCCAGTACTTC.

J is TRBJ2-7 and V is TRBV2; a possible D gene is TRBD2 (6 bases). V dropped 7 bases and J dropped 0 bases, with 7 bases sitting between them. From germline, CDR1 is SNHLY and CDR2 FYNNEI. The CDR3 covers 12 residues. The CDR3 spells CASTGASYEQYF. The CDR3 coding sequence is TGTGCCAGCACGGGAGCCTCCTACGAGCAGTACTTC.

This chain uses TRBV6-5 with TRBJ1-6; 8 bases fit TRBD1. Germline V CDR1 and CDR2: MNHEY, SVGAGI. This CDR3 is 15 amino acids long. With V trimmed by 7 bases and J by 7 bases, 9 bases remained unmatched. The CDR3 spells CASNGRGPWNSPLHF. CDR3 coding DNA: TGTGCCAGCAACGGCAGGGGGCCGTGGAATTCACCCCTCCACTTT.

This sequence joins TRBV29-1 and TRBJ1-1; D might be TRBD1 (5 bases). Germline V CDR1 and CDR2: SQVTM, ANQGSEA. This CDR3 comprises 14 residues. Trimming pared 5 bases from V and 0 bases from J, leaving 13 bases between. CDR3 region: CSVKTSTVNTEAFF. CDR3 DNA: TGCAGCGTTAAGACTTCGACAGTGAACACTGAAGCTTTCTTT.

This sequence joins TRBV9 and TRBJ2-7; 7 bases agree with TRBD2. Germline V CDR1 and CDR2: SGDLS, YYNGEE. The CDR3 totals 13 residues. Germline trimming cut 4 bases from V and 5 bases from J; bases unmatched to any gene: 6. CDR3 protein: CASSRTSFNEQYF. Written as DNA, the CDR3 is TGTGCCAGCAGCAGGACTAGTTTCAACGAGCAGTACTTC. The full variable domain, with the rest looked up from reference TRBV9 and TRBJ2-7, is DSGVTQTPKHLITATGQRVTLRCSPRSGDLSVYWYQQSLDQGLQFLIQYYNGEERAKGNILERFSAQQFPDLHSELNLSSLELGDSALYFCASSRTSFNEQYFGPGTRLTVT.

The chain links TRBV18 to TRBJ1-1, with D hard to call. V shed 0 bases and J shed 3 bases, with 2 bases lying between them. Per the germline V gene, CDR1 is KGHSH and CDR2 is LQKENI. CDR3 size: 12 residues. The DNA for the CDR3 is TGTGCCAGCTCACCACCCGACACTGAAGCTTTCTTT. Translated: CASSPPDTEAFF. Full variable domain (remainder filled in from reference TRBV18 and TRBJ1-1): NAGVMQNPRHLVRRRGQEARLRCSPMKGHSHVYWYRQLPEEGLKFMVYLQKENIIDESGMPKERFSAEFPKEGPSILRIQQVVRGDSAAYFCASSPPDTEAFFGQGTRLTVV.

The chain recombines TRBV27 with TRBJ1-2; no firm D call. CDR3 length: 13 residues. The ends were cut back, 3 bases at V and 6 bases at J, with 11 bases in the middle. Germline V CDR1 and CDR2: MNHEY, SMNVEV (reference sequence). The CDR3 coding sequence is TGTGCCAGCAGTTTCGAGGGAGGGAATGGCTACACCTTC. Translated: CASSFEGGNGYTF.

This clone has more than one count but fewer than ten. CDR3 sequence reads: CASSYRRANTEAFF. The CDR3 DNA sequence: TGTGCCAGCAGCTACAGGAGGGCGAACACTGAAGCTTTCTTT. V and J are TRBV6-5 and TRBJ1-1, with D possibly matching TRBD1 (5 bases). The germline V gene encodes CDR1 MNHEY and CDR2 SVGAGI. V dropped 6 bases and J dropped 1 base, with 12 bases sitting between them. The CDR3 spans 14 residues.

The rearrangement uses TRBV19 and TRBJ1-1, with 7 bases aligning to TRBD1. Losses at the gene ends were 5 bases for V and 1 base for J; bases not matched to a gene: 1. Germline CDR1 is LNHDA and CDR2 is SQIVND (reference sequence). This CDR3 spans 13 amino acids. CDR3 DNA: TGTGCCAGTAGTTGGGACAGGAACACTGAAGCTTTCTTT. Its translation is CASSWDRNTEAFF.

This clone was counted a few times. The chain carries TRBV28 and TRBJ1-4; 7 bases match TRBD1. The junction had 12 bases not matched to a gene; V was cut back by 6 bases and J by 8 bases. Germline V gene sequence: CDR1 MDHEN, CDR2 SYDVKM. The CDR3 has 15 residues. The CDR3 spells CASSPPDRVREKLFF. The CDR3 coding sequence is TGTGCCAGCAGCCCGCCCGACAGGGTTAGGGAAAAACTGTTTTTT.

This clone was recorded only once. The V and J genes are TRBV12-5 and TRBJ1-5, with D maybe TRBD1 (6 bases). The CDR3 is made up of 16 amino acids. Germline CDR1 LGHNT, CDR2 FRNRAP. V dropped 0 bases and J dropped 3 bases, with 12 bases sitting between them. DNA for the CDR3: TGTGCTAGTGGTTTGGTACGGACAGCCCTCAATCAGCCCCAGCATTTT. Translated, it gives CASGLVRTALNQPQHF.

CDR3 sequence (DNA): TGTGCCAGCTCTCTCGCGGAGGATCAGCCCCAGCATTTT. It specifies CASSLAEDQPQHF. The rearrangement joins TRBV18 to TRBJ1-5; D gene unclear. From germline, CDR1 is KGHSH and CDR2 LQKENI. The V end lost 6 bases, the J end lost 5 bases, and 11 bases lay between the germline ends. This CDR3 is 13 amino acids long.

V is TRBV30 and J is TRBJ1-6, with D hard to call. Trimming pared 3 bases from V and 1 base from J, leaving 7 bases between. Germline CDR1 reads GTSNPN; CDR2 reads SVGIG (reference sequence). The CDR3 length is 14 residues. CDR3 sequence reads: CAWRGGSYNSPLHF. CDR3 nucleotides: TGTGCCTGGAGAGGAGGGTCCTATAATTCACCCCTCCACTTT.

The chain combines TRBV5-1 with TRBJ1-2, with TRBD1 identical over 9 bases. CDR1 and CDR2 (germline): SGHRS, YFSETQ. This CDR3 spans 15 amino acids. J lost 7 bases, V lost 4 bases, and 11 bases had no gene match. In DNA form, the CDR3 reads TGCGCCAGCAGCCCCGGGACAGGGCCCCTTAGTGGCTACACCTTC. Protein sequence: CASSPGTGPLSGYTF.

Of note for this clone: The same CDR3 can be traced to other DNA sequences in this sample. The V and J genes are TRBV5-6 and TRBJ2-7, with 10 positions matching TRBD1. The CDR3 covers 13 residues. The junction had 2 bases not matched to a gene; V was cut back by 3 bases and J by 5 bases. Germline loops: CDR1 SGHDT, CDR2 YYEEEE. The CDR3 DNA reads TGTGCCAGCAGCTGGGACAGGGGCCACGAGCAGTACTTC. It encodes CASSWDRGHEQYF.

Notes on this clone: The germline gene is not matched at one end of the junction; a read error may be the cause. The chain combines TRBV2 with TRBJ1-4, with D perhaps matching TRBD1 (5 bases). Looked up from germline, CDR1 is SNHLY and CDR2 is FYNNEI. The CDR3 sequence is 17 residues long. The CDR3 DNA follows: TGTGCCAGCAATGAAGGGGCAGGGTATGGTCCTAATGAAAAACTGTTTTTT. This codes for CASNEGAGYGPNEKLFF.

This clone appeared once. This chain joins TRBV5-1 and TRBJ2-5, with 12 bases fitting TRBD2. Germline V lookup: CDR1 SGHRS, CDR2 YFSETQ. Germline trimming cut 0 bases from V and 1 base from J; bases unmatched to any gene: 1. CDR3 length equals 16 residues. The CDR3 nucleotides are TGCGCCAGCAGCTTGGGACTAGCGGGGGTCCAAGAGACCCAGTACTTC. It encodes CASSLGLAGVQETQYF.

The chain employs TRBV28 and TRBJ1-6; no reliable D call. Trimming removed 5 bases from V and 10 bases from J, with 9 bases in between. Germline assignment: CDR1 MDHEN and CDR2 SYDVKM. There are 12 residues in the CDR3. The CDR3 DNA is TGTGCCAGCAGTGTGGGCTTATCACCCCTCCACTTT. It codes for CASSVGLSPLHF.

This clone is a singleton in its sample. The V and J genes are TRBV3-1 (or the pseudogene TRBV3-2) and TRBJ2-5; 12 bases line up with TRBD2. V dropped 3 bases and J dropped 4; count of bases not matched to a gene: 15. The CDR3 contains 19 residues. Germline CDR1 is LGHDT and CDR2 is YNNKEL (reference sequence). The CDR3 nucleotides are TGTGCCAGCAGCCAGATCTCGGCTAGCGGGAGGGGGGTAGGAGAGACCCAGTACTTC. It translates to CASSQISASGRGVGETQYF.